The sequence of this TCR beta chain was determined in a study of blood T cell repertoires in COVID-19. Per germline, CDR1 WSHSY and CDR2 SAAADI. The trim removed 3 bases at V and 0 bases at J, leaving 11 bases unmatched. The CDR3 is made up of 18 amino acids. Under the authors' procedure: Nucleated cell counts were estimated from reference gene primer amplification. Data came from immunoSEQ multiplex PCR; TCRdb stores just in-frame clones and leaves some out. D and trimming come from the DNA, and the V and J calls and clone size come from that table. The table has more than 80,000 clones, roughly 90% seen once; the top ten hold less than 2%.

The sequenced sample consisted of peripheral blood. The source is a human donor with active COVID-19. The donor label of this sample is uncertain. The V call is TRBV10-2, the J call TRBJ1-1; 9 positions match TRBD1. The CDR3 nucleotides read TGCGCCAGCAGTGACCTATTGACAGGGGGTGGCGTGAACACTGAAGCTTTCTTT. This translates into CASSDLLTGGGVNTEAFF.